This T cell receptor beta chain was documented in a study of blood T cell repertoires in COVID-19. In its sample, this clone was seen a few times. Per the study methods: Reference gene primer amplification yielded estimated nucleated cell counts. Only in-frame clones appear in the TCRdb table, and some are missing; sequencing was by immunoSEQ multiplex PCR. V and J calls and clone size follow that table, whereas D and trimming were derived from the DNA. The repertoire consists of 100,000 or so clones, with more than 75% occurring once and the leading ten covering roughly 4.4%. This CDR3 has 14 amino acids. Germline V CDR1 and CDR2: DFQATT, SNEGSKA (reference sequence). Losses at the gene ends were 6 bases for V and 2 bases for J; bases not matched to a gene: 6.

Material: peripheral blood. The rearrangement uses TRBV20-1 and TRBJ1-3, with 8 positions matching TRBD1. The receptor was isolated from a human donor in a cohort sampled during active COVID-19. The CDR3 loop reads CSASSGGTGNTIYF. The CDR3 DNA reads as TGCAGTGCAAGTTCAGGGGGCACTGGAAACACCATATATTTT.